The present TCR beta chain was sequenced within a study of control samples from healthy donors and cancer patients. Germline-derived CDR1 and CDR2 are KGHDR and SFDVKD. The CDR3 spans 15 residues. V was pared by 3 bases and J by 6 bases, with 14 bases between. TCRdb keeps only in-frame clones here, not all; method: immunoSEQ multiplex PCR. This table has 35,000 to 45,000 clones, about 91% appearing once. The chain links TRBV24-1 to TRBJ2-1; the D gene is possibly TRBD2 (5 bases). Material for sequencing was PBMCs. The receptor comes from a woman aged 40 to 50 with head and neck cancer. The DNA for the CDR3 is TGTGCCACCAGTGATCCCCGCGGGCGGACCAATGAGCAGTTCTTC. Translated, it gives CATSDPRGRTNEQFF.